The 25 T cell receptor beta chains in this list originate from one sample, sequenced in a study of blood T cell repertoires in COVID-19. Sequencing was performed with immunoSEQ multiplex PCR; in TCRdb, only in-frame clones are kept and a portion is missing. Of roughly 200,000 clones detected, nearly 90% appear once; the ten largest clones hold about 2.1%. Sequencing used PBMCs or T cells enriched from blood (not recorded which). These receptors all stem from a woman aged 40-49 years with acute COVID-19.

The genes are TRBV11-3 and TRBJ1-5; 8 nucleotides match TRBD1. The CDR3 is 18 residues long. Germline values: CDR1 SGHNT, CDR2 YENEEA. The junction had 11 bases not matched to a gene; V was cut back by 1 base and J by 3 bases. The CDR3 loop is CASSLVPTRTGLNQPQHF. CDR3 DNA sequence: TGTGCCAGCAGCTTAGTACCGACGCGGACAGGGCTCAATCAGCCCCAGCATTTT.

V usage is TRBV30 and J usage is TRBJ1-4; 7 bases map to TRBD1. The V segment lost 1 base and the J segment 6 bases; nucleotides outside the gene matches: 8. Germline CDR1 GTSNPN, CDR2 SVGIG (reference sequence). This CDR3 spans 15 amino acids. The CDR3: CAWSGKGATYEKLFF. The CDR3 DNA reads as TGTGCCTGGAGTGGGAAGGGGGCGACTTATGAAAAACTGTTTTTT.

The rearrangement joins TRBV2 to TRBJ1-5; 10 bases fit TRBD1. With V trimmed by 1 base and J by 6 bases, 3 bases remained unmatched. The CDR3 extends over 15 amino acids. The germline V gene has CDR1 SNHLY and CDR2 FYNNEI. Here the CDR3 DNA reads TGTGCCAGCAGTGAAGGGACAGGGGGGCGTCAGCCCCAGCATTTT. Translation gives CASSEGTGGRQPQHF.

This CDR3 is CASSHGLAETQYF. CDR3 sequence (DNA): TGTGCCAGCAGCCACGGACTAGCGGAGACCCAGTACTTC. The rearrangement uses TRBV7-7 and TRBJ2-5; TRBD2 agrees at 9 bases. Germline CDR1 and CDR2: SSHAT and FNYEAQ (reference sequence). The CDR3 is 13 amino acids. J lost 5 bases, V lost 5 bases, and 3 bases had no gene match.

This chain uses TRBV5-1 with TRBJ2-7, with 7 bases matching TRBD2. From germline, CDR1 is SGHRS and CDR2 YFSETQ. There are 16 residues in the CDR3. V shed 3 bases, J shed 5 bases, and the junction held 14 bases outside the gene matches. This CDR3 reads CASSSSGGTPGHEQYF. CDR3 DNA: TGCGCCAGCAGCTCCTCGGGAGGCACCCCAGGACACGAGCAGTACTTC.

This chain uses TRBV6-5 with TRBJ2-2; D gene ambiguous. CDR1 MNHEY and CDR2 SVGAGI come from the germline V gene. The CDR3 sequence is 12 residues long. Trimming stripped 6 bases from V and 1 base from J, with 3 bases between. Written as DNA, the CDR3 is TGTGCCAGCAGCCAGAACACCGGGGAGCTGTTTTTT. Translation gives CASSQNTGELFF.

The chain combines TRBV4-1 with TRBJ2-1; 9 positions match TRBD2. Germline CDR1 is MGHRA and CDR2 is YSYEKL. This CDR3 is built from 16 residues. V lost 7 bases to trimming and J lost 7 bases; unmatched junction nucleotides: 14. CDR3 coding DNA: TGCGCCAGCAACCATGTTCGTAGCGGGAGTAAAAATGAGCAGTTCTTC. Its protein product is CASNHVRSGSKNEQFF.

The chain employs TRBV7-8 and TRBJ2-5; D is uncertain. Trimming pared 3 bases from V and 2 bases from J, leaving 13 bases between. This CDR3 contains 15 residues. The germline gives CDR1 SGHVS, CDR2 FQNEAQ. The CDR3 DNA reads TGTGCCAGCAGCTTCAACGGCGGTTTTCAAGAGACCCAGTACTTC. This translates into CASSFNGGFQETQYF.

CDR3 sequence: CASSFVGTSGRRYNEQFF. The CDR3 region has the DNA TGTGCCAGCAGTTTTGTTGGAACCAGCGGGAGGAGATACAATGAGCAGTTCTTC. This rearrangement joins TRBV28 to TRBJ2-1; 9 nucleotides match TRBD2. J lost 4 bases, V lost 3 bases, and 13 bases had no gene match. The CDR3 runs to 18 residues. Germline lookup yields CDR1 MDHEN and CDR2 SYDVKM.

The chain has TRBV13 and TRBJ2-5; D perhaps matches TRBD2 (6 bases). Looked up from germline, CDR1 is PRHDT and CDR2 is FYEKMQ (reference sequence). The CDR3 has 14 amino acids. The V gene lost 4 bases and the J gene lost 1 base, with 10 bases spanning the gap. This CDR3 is CASSSRLGQETQYF. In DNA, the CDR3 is TGTGCCAGCAGCTCCCGACTAGGCCAAGAGACCCAGTACTTC.

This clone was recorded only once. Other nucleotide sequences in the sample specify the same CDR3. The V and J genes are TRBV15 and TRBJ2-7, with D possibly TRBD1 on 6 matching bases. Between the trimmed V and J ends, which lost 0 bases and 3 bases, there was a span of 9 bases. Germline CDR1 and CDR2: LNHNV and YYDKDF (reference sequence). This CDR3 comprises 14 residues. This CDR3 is CATSRDRGLYEQYF. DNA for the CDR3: TGTGCCACCAGCAGAGACAGGGGCCTCTACGAGCAGTACTTC.

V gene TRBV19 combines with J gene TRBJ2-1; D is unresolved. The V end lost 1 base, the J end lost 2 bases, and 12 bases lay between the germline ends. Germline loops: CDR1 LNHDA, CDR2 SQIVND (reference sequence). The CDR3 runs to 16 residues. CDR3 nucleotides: TGTGCCAGTAGTATAGGCGGCGGAGTTCCCTACAATGAGCAGTTCTTC. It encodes CASSIGGGVPYNEQFF.

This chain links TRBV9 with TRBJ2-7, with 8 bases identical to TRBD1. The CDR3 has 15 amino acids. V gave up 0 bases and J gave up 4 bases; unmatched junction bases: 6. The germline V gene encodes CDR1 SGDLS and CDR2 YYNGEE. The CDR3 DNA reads TGTGCCAGCAGCGTAGCCCAGGGGGCGAGTTACGAGCAGTACTTC. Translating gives CASSVAQGASYEQYF.

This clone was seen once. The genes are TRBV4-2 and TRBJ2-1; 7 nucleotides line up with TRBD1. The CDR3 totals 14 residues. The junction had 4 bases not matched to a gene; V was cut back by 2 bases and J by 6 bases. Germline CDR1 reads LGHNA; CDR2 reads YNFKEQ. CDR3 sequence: CASSQQGDSNEQFF. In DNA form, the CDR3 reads TGTGCCAGCAGCCAACAGGGGGATAGCAATGAGCAGTTCTTC.

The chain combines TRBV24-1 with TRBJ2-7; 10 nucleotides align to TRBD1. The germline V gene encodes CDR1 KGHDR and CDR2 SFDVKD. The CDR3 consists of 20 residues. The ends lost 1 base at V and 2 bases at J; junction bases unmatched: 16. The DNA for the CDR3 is TGTGCCACCAGTGATTTTCCCGGCCCGGGACAGGGGCCCAACGCCTACGAGCAGTACTTC. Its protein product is CATSDFPGPGQGPNAYEQYF.

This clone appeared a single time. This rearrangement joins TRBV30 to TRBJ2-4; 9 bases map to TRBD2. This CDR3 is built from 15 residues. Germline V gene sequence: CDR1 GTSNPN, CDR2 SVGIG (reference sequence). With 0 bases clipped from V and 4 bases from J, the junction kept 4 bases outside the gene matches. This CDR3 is CAWSVGSGGKNIQYF. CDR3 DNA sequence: TGTGCCTGGAGTGTAGGTAGCGGGGGAAAAAACATTCAGTACTTC.

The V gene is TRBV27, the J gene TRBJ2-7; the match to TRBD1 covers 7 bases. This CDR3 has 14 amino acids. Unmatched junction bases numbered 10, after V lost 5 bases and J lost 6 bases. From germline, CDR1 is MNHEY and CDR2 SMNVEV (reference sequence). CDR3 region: CASSLQRQGSEQYF. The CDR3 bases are TGTGCCAGCAGTCTCCAACGACAGGGAAGCGAGCAGTACTTC.

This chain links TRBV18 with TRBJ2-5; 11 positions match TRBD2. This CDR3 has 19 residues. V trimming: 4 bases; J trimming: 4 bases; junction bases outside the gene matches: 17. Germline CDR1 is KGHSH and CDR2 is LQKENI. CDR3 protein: CASSRQGTSGLPAVETQYF. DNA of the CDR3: TGTGCCAGCTCACGCCAAGGGACTAGCGGCCTCCCTGCGGTAGAGACCCAGTACTTC. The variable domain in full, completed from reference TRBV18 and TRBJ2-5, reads NAGVMQNPRHLVRRRGQEARLRCSPMKGHSHVYWYRQLPEEGLKFMVYLQKENIIDESGMPKERFSAEFPKEGPSILRIQQVVRGDSAAYFCASSRQGTSGLPAVETQYFGPGTRLLVL.

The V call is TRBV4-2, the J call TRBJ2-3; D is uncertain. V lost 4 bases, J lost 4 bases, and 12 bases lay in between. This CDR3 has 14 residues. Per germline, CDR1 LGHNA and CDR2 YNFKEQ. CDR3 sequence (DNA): TGTGCCAGCAGCCCCACCCAGGTTGCAGATACGCAGTATTTT. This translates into CASSPTQVADTQYF.

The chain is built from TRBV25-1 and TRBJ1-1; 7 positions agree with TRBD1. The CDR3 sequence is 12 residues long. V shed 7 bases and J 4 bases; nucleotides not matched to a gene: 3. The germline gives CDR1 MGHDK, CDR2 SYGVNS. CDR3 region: CASKGGGTEAFF. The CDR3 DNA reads TGTGCCAGCAAAGGGGGCGGCACTGAAGCTTTCTTT.

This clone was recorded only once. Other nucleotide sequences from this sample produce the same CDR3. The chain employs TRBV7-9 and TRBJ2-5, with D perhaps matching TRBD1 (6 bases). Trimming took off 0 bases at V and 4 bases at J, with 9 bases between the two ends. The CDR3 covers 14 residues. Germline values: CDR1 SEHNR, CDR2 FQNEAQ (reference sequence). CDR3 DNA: TGTGCCAGCAGCTTAGCGGGGGCAGGAGAGACCCAGTACTTC. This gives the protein CASSLAGAGETQYF.

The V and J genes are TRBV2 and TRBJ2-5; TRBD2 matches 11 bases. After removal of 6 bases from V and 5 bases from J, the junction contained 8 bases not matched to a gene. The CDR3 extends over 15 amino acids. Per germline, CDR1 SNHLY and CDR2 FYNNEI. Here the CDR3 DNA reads TGTGCCAGCAGCGGGGGACTAGCGGTCAGGGAGACCCAGTACTTC. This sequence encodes CASSGGLAVRETQYF.

Here the CDR3 reads CASSSTGTSVYNEQFF. The CDR3 region has the DNA TGTGCCAGCAGCTCAACCGGGACTAGCGTCTACAATGAGCAGTTCTTC. This chain links TRBV7-3 with TRBJ2-1, with 10 bases matching TRBD2. Germline loops: CDR1 SGHTA, CDR2 FQGTGA. V lost 4 bases and J lost 3; bases outside the gene matches: 6. There are 16 residues in the CDR3.

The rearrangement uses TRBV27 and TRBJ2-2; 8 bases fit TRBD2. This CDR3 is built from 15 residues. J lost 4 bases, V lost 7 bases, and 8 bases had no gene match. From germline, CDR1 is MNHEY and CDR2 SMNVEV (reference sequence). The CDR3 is CASIMSAGGTGELFF. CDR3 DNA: TGTGCCAGCATTATGTCCGCGGGAGGCACCGGGGAGCTGTTTTTT.

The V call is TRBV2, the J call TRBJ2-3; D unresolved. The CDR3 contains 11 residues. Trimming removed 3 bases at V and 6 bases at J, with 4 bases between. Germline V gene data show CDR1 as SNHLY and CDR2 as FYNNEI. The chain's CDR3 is CASSEADTQYF. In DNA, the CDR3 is TGTGCCAGCAGTGAGGCCGATACGCAGTATTTT.